One and the same sample provided the 20 T cell receptor beta chains below, sequenced in a study of Ad26.COV2.S vaccination and SARS-CoV-2 variants. The table came from immunoSEQ multiplex PCR; TCRdb's copy has only in-frame clones and leaves some out. The profile shows around 370,000 clones, around 90% of them singletons. The sequencing used peripheral blood, collected after recovery from COVID-19. These receptors were obtained from a human donor who had recovered from COVID-19.

V is TRBV29-1 and J is TRBJ1-5; D gene unclear. The CDR3 is 13 residues long. The germline V and J ends were trimmed by 4 bases and 4 bases, with 11 bases remaining between them. Looked up from germline, CDR1 is SQVTM and CDR2 is ANQGSEA. For the CDR3, the DNA is TGCAGCGTTGGGGCAGGACCTAATCAGCCCCAGCATTTT. It specifies CSVGAGPNQPQHF.

This chain uses TRBV11-1 with TRBJ1-1; D gene uncertain. Germline V lookup: CDR1 SGHAT, CDR2 FQDESV (reference sequence). This CDR3 has 13 amino acids. The V gene lost 1 base and the J gene lost 1 base, with 4 bases spanning the gap. CDR3 nucleotide sequence: TGTGCCAGCAGCTTAGATTGGAACACTGAAGCTTTCTTT. Its translation is CASSLDWNTEAFF.

This clone was counted a single time. This sequence joins TRBV7-9 and TRBJ1-4; 8 positions match TRBD1. V shed 8 bases, J shed 7 bases, and the junction held 6 bases outside the gene matches. Germline V gene data show CDR1 as SEHNR and CDR2 as FQNEAQ (reference sequence). CDR3 length: 13 residues. CDR3 amino acids: CASRTGLSEKLFF. The CDR3 DNA follows: TGTGCCAGCCGGACAGGGCTCAGTGAAAAACTGTTTTTT.

This sequence joins TRBV4-1 and TRBJ1-6; D gene unclear. Trimming stripped 0 bases from V and 12 bases from J, with 15 bases between. Germline loops: CDR1 MGHRA, CDR2 YSYEKL. The CDR3 is 15 amino acids. The CDR3 protein is CASSQENPPSGPLHF. The DNA of the CDR3 is TGCGCCAGCAGCCAAGAGAACCCTCCGAGTGGACCCCTCCACTTT.

The chain is built from TRBV4-3 and TRBJ2-2; 11 bases agree with TRBD2. V shed 0 bases, J shed 1 base, and the junction held 7 bases outside the gene matches. Germline CDR1 reads LGHNA; CDR2 reads YSLEER. This CDR3 spans 19 amino acids. In nucleotides, the CDR3 is TGCGCCAGCAGCCAAGATCGGCCTAGCGGGGGGATGAACACCGGGGAGCTGTTTTTT. This translates into CASSQDRPSGGMNTGELFF.

The V and J genes are TRBV19 and TRBJ2-7; tentative D call: TRBD2 (5 bases). Trimming stripped 0 bases from V and 6 bases from J, with 15 bases between. The CDR3 is 15 amino acids. Germline V gene data show CDR1 as LNHDA and CDR2 as SQIVND (reference sequence). The CDR3 region is CASSIDPGLDSEQYF. As DNA, the CDR3 is TGTGCCAGTAGTATAGACCCCGGACTTGACTCCGAGCAGTACTTC.

V usage is TRBV10-3 and J usage is TRBJ2-1; a possible D gene is TRBD2 (6 bases). V shed 10 bases and J shed 3 bases, with 19 bases lying between them. The CDR3 is 15 amino acids. CDR1 and CDR2 (germline): ENHRY, SYGVKD. The CDR3 region has the DNA TGTGCCACCCTCCCGGGGGAAGGGTTCTACAATGAGCAGTTCTTC. Protein product: CATLPGEGFYNEQFF.

The chain employs TRBV14 and TRBJ1-2; possible D gene TRBD1, 6 bases. The CDR3 has 15 residues. Germline V CDR1 and CDR2: SGHDN, FVKESK. V was pared by 0 bases and J by 3 bases, with 11 bases between. The CDR3 loop is CASSQDLGGYYGYTF. CDR3 DNA: TGTGCCAGCAGCCAAGACCTGGGGGGCTACTATGGCTACACCTTC.

The chain employs TRBV6-6 and TRBJ2-5, with TRBD2 matching over 8 bases. V lost 6 bases and J lost 1; bases outside the gene matches: 10. Germline V gene data show CDR1 as MNHNY and CDR2 as SVGAGI (reference sequence). CDR3 length: 16 amino acids. CDR3 loop: CASSPGRGGGQETQYF. The DNA of the CDR3 is TGTGCCAGCAGCCCGGGACGGGGGGGAGGCCAAGAGACCCAGTACTTC.

The chain is built from TRBV29-1 and TRBJ2-2, with 10 bases that match TRBD2. CDR1 SQVTM and CDR2 ANQGSEA come from the germline V gene. V lost 8 bases to trimming and J lost 7 bases; unmatched junction nucleotides: 4. The CDR3 runs to 12 residues. CDR3 nucleotide sequence: TGCAGCATTCGGACTAGCGGCGGGGAGCTGTTTTTT. Its translation: CSIRTSGGELFF.

The chain uses TRBV6-5 and TRBJ1-2; TRBD1 aligns across 9 bases. Trimming took 5 bases from V and 4 from J; bases not matched to a gene: 5. The CDR3 sequence is 14 residues long. Germline loops: CDR1 MNHEY, CDR2 SVGAGI. The CDR3 DNA reads TGTGCCAGCAGTAATACAGGGGGCAGCTATGGCTACACCTTC. Protein sequence: CASSNTGGSYGYTF.

V is TRBV6-5 and J is TRBJ1-2, with no clear D. The length of the CDR3 is 14 residues. Germline CDR1 and CDR2: MNHEY and SVGAGI. The V gene lost 5 bases and the J gene lost 2 bases, with 12 bases spanning the gap. The CDR3 bases are TGTGCCAGCAGTCCTTCCGACGGAAACTATGGCTACACCTTC. Translating it yields CASSPSDGNYGYTF.

This chain uses TRBV3-1 (or the pseudogene TRBV3-2) with TRBJ2-2; D ambiguous. Germline V gene lookup returns CDR1 LGHDT and CDR2 YNNKEL (reference sequence). The CDR3 totals 15 residues. V was clipped by 1 base and J by 9 bases, with 15 bases between them. The CDR3 DNA reads TGTGCCAGCAGCCAAGCCTCTTCAGCGTTCCGGGAGCTGTTTTTT. It specifies CASSQASSAFRELFF.

V usage is TRBV10-1 and J usage is TRBJ2-1; 15 nucleotides line up with TRBD2. The CDR3 is 20 amino acids. Germline V CDR1 and CDR2: WNHNN, SYGVQD (reference sequence). With V trimmed by 0 bases and J by 4 bases, 10 bases remained unmatched. The CDR3 DNA follows: TGCGCCAGCAGTGAGTCGGTAGTGGGACTAGCGGGGGGCACTTACAATGAGCAGTTCTTC. Translated: CASSESVVGLAGGTYNEQFF.

V gene TRBV4-1 combines with J gene TRBJ2-5; TRBD2 agrees at 7 bases. Germline V gene data show CDR1 as MGHRA and CDR2 as YSYEKL. J lost 5 bases, V lost 5 bases, and 11 bases had no gene match. This CDR3 comprises 15 residues. In DNA, the CDR3 is TGCGCCAGCAGCATCCGACTAGCAGGAAGGGAGACCCAGTACTTC. Encoded protein: CASSIRLAGRETQYF.

The CDR3 DNA is TGTGCCAGCGCGTCGGGGCTCTCCTACGAGCAGTACTTC. Encoded protein: CASASGLSYEQYF. This chain joins TRBV6-5 and TRBJ2-7, with D possibly being TRBD1 or TRBD2 (5 bases each). Germline V CDR1 and CDR2: MNHEY, SVGAGI. The CDR3 length is 13 residues. Trimming shortened V by 8 bases and J by 0 bases, and 11 bases separated the two germline ends.

The chain has TRBV13 and TRBJ2-3; 12 nucleotides match TRBD1. Germline-derived CDR1 and CDR2 are PRHDT and FYEKMQ (reference sequence). Trimming at V came to 4 bases and at J to 4 bases, leaving 6 bases not matched to a gene. This CDR3 has 16 amino acids. CDR3 residues: CASSSRDRGRADTQYF. DNA of the CDR3: TGTGCCAGCAGCTCAAGGGACAGGGGGCGCGCAGATACGCAGTATTTT.

The rearrangement uses TRBV5-4 and TRBJ2-3, with D possibly TRBD2 on 5 matching bases. Germline CDR1 is SGHNT and CDR2 is YYREEE (reference sequence). This CDR3 spans 16 amino acids. Trimming cost V 4 bases and J 4 bases, with 19 bases left between them. The CDR3 loop reads CASSDPSRLAPDTQYF. In DNA, the CDR3 is TGTGCCAGCAGCGACCCCTCCCGGCTAGCTCCAGATACGCAGTATTTT.

This chain joins TRBV20-1 and TRBJ2-2, with D unclear. The CDR3 sequence is 11 residues long. Germline-derived CDR1 and CDR2 are DFQATT and SNEGSKA (reference sequence). Trimming took 3 bases from V and 8 from J, leaving 7 bases between them. The CDR3 bases are TGCAGTGCTAGTAGAACAGGGGAGCTGTTTTTT. Its protein is CSASRTGELFF.

This chain joins TRBV19 and TRBJ2-7, with a weak D call TRBD1 (5 bases). Germline lookup yields CDR1 LNHDA and CDR2 SQIVND (reference sequence). The V gene lost 0 bases and the J gene lost 5 bases, with 20 bases spanning the gap. This CDR3 comprises 17 residues. The CDR3 DNA follows: TGTGCCAGTAGTATAGATCGAAGTGACAGCCTTCGGGACGAGCAGTACTTC. It encodes CASSIDRSDSLRDEQYF.